These T cell receptor beta chains were read from a single sample in a study of blood T cells in healthy people across ages. TCRdb redid the calling of the 5' RACE reads with MiXCR, one entry per CDR3 protein. The table includes about 640,000 distinct CDR3 sequences, about 53% detected once. The sample taken for sequencing was blood. Receptor source: a man between 60 and 75 years old in good health. Both conserved end residues are part of each CDR3. Fields, in order: V gene, D gene, J gene, clone size, CDR3 DNA, CDR3 protein. D genes are given only for firm matches. Clone sizes are given selectively: once, few, many, or a class where the clone is expanded.

V: TRBV7-2
D: TRBD2
J: TRBJ2-7
size: NA
DNA: TGTGCCAGCAGCTTAGTAGCGGGGGCAACCTACGAGCAGTACTTC
CDR3: CASSLVAGATYEQYF

V: TRBV12-3/TRBV12-4
D: TRBD2
J: TRBJ2-1
size: few
DNA: TGTGCCAGCAGCCCTCTAGCGGGGGGGTTGAATGAGCAGTTCTTC
CDR3: CASSPLAGGLNEQFF

V: TRBV15
D: NA
J: TRBJ2-1
size: NA
DNA: TGTGCCACCAGCAAGGGACAAATCAATACAAATGAGCAGTTCTTC
CDR3: CATSKGQINTNEQFF

V: TRBV5-1
D: NA
J: TRBJ2-5
size: many
DNA: TGCGCCAGCAGCCAGGACGGGACCGTTCAAGAGACCCAGTACTTC
CDR3: CASSQDGTVQETQYF

V: TRBV20-1
D: TRBD1
J: TRBJ1-1
size: once
DNA: TGCAGTGCTGTTACCGGGACAGGGAACACTGAAGCTTTCTTT
CDR3: CSAVTGTGNTEAFF

V: TRBV21-1
D: NA
J: TRBJ1-2
size: NA
DNA: TGTGCCAGCAGCACCAACCAGGGGAATGGCTACACCTTC
CDR3: CASSTNQGNGYTF

V: TRBV5-6
D: NA
J: TRBJ2-3
size: NA
DNA: TGTGCCAGCAGCCGTGACCCAGCGGGAGATACGCAGTATTTT
CDR3: CASSRDPAGDTQYF

V: TRBV7-2
D: NA
J: TRBJ1-2
size: NA
DNA: TGTGCCAGCAGCTTAGAGGCGGGACCGCCCAACTATGGCTACACCTTC
CDR3: CASSLEAGPPNYGYTF

V: TRBV25-1
D: NA
J: TRBJ2-7
size: NA
DNA: TGTGCCGGCAGTGAATACGGGGGGCCAACCTACGAGCAGTACTTC
CDR3: CAGSEYGGPTYEQYF

V: TRBV9
D: NA
J: TRBJ2-2
size: NA
DNA: TGTGCCAGCAGCACCTCAACCGTATCCGGGGAGCTGTTTTTT
CDR3: CASSTSTVSGELFF

V: TRBV3-1
D: TRBD1
J: TRBJ2-1
size: NA
DNA: TGTGCCAGCAGCCCGGGACAGGGGCCCCACAATGAGCAGTTCTTC
CDR3: CASSPGQGPHNEQFF

V: TRBV7-2
D: TRBD1
J: TRBJ2-6
size: NA
DNA: TGTGCCAGCACCCGAGGGGGCGCTGGGGCCAACGTCCCGACTTTC
CDR3: CASTRGGAGANVPTF

V: TRBV29-1
D: NA
J: TRBJ2-5
size: NA
DNA: TGCAGCGTTGTACGGAATAGCTGGGAGACCCAGTACTTC
CDR3: CSVVRNSWETQYF

V: TRBV29-1
D: TRBD1
J: TRBJ2-3
size: NA
DNA: TGCAGCGTTGAAGGGGGAAGGACAGGGCCCGATACGCAGTATTTT
CDR3: CSVEGGRTGPDTQYF

V: TRBV6-2/TRBV6-3
D: TRBD2
J: TRBJ2-3
size: NA
DNA: TGTGCCAGCAGTTACGAGCTAGCGGGGGCTACAGATACGCAGTATTTT
CDR3: CASSYELAGATDTQYF

V: TRBV7-9
D: NA
J: TRBJ1-6
size: NA
DNA: TGTGCCAGCAGCTGGGGTTGGTCACCCCTCCACTTT
CDR3: CASSWGWSPLHF

V: TRBV10-2
D: TRBD2
J: TRBJ2-7
size: NA
DNA: TGCGCCGTCCGGGGGGGCCCCTACGAGCAGTACTTC
CDR3: CAVRGGPYEQYF

V: TRBV6-6
D: NA
J: TRBJ2-7
size: NA
DNA: TGTGCCAGCAGTTACACGGGGTGCGAGCAGTACTTC
CDR3: CASSYTGCEQYF

V: TRBV5-1
D: TRBD1
J: TRBJ2-7
size: few
DNA: TGTGCCAGCAGCTCCACAGGGGCTTCCTACGAGCAGTACTTC
CDR3: CASSSTGASYEQYF

V: TRBV2
D: NA
J: TRBJ2-5
size: NA
DNA: TGTGGGAGCGGATTCCAAGAGACCCAGTACTTC
CDR3: CGSGFQETQYF

V: TRBV15
D: NA
J: TRBJ1-1
size: NA
DNA: TGTGCCACCAGCAGAGAGGTCCTCATGAACACTGTAGCTTTCTTT
CDR3: CATSREVLMNTVAFF

V: TRBV5-1
D: TRBD1
J: TRBJ1-2
size: once
DNA: TGCGCCAGCAGCTTGGTTCAGGGGGGGAACTATGGCTACACCTTC
CDR3: CASSLVQGGNYGYTF

V: TRBV10-1
D: TRBD2
J: TRBJ2-7
size: NA
DNA: TGCGCCAGCAGCAAGACTAGCGGATACAATGAGCAGTACTTC
CDR3: CASSKTSGYNEQYF

V: TRBV28
D: TRBD2
J: TRBJ2-5
size: many
DNA: TGTGCCAGCAGTCCCCGGGGTAGCGGGGGGTTGACCCAGTACTTC
CDR3: CASSPRGSGGLTQYF

V: TRBV29-1
D: TRBD2
J: TRBJ2-1
size: few
DNA: TGCAGCGTTGCAAGCGGGGGTGACGGTGAGCAGTTCTTC
CDR3: CSVASGGDGEQFF

V: TRBV5-1
D: NA
J: TRBJ2-5
size: NA
DNA: TGCGCCAGCAGCTTCGGGACTCGTCAAGGGGAAGAGACCCAGTACTTC
CDR3: CASSFGTRQGEETQYF

V: TRBV5-1
D: NA
J: TRBJ2-1
size: few
DNA: TGCGCCAGCAGCTTGGGGGGGACAAAATACTACAATGAGCAGTTCTTC
CDR3: CASSLGGTKYYNEQFF

V: TRBV9
D: NA
J: TRBJ1-5
size: NA
DNA: TGTGCCAGCAGCGCCGGGGCGGCTCAGCCCCAGCATTTT
CDR3: CASSAGAAQPQHF

V: TRBV9
D: NA
J: TRBJ2-1
size: many
DNA: TGTGCCAGCAGCGGGGGCAGCCCAAATGAGCAGTTCTTC
CDR3: CASSGGSPNEQFF

V: TRBV6-5
D: NA
J: TRBJ2-7
size: few
DNA: TGTGCCAGCAGTTACTCGTCAGCTAGGGGTGAGCAGTACTTC
CDR3: CASSYSSARGEQYF

V: TRBV29-1
D: TRBD1
J: TRBJ2-7
size: NA
DNA: TGCAGCGTGAGAGGGACAGGGGACGAGCAGTACTTC
CDR3: CSVRGTGDEQYF

V: TRBV12-3/TRBV12-4
D: NA
J: TRBJ2-3
size: NA
DNA: TGTGCCAGCAGACCGGGACATGGCACAGATACGCAGTATTTT
CDR3: CASRPGHGTDTQYF

V: TRBV27
D: NA
J: TRBJ1-5
size: NA
DNA: TGTGCCAGCAGTGGGGGGGGAGGCGGGGATCAGCCCCAGCATTTT
CDR3: CASSGGGGGDQPQHF

V: TRBV12-3/TRBV12-4
D: NA
J: TRBJ1-6
size: NA
DNA: TGTGCCAGCACCCCGGAGACAGTCTATAATTCACCCCTCCACTTT
CDR3: CASTPETVYNSPLHF

V: TRBV20-1
D: TRBD2
J: TRBJ2-5
size: NA
DNA: TGCAGTTACTTGGGGCGGGGGGCGGGGGAGACCCAGTACTTC
CDR3: CSYLGRGAGETQYF

V: TRBV7-9
D: NA
J: TRBJ2-5
size: NA
DNA: TGTGCCAGCAGCCAAGGAGGGTTTGGAGAGACCCAGTACTTC
CDR3: CASSQGGFGETQYF

V: TRBV7-7
D: NA
J: TRBJ2-3
size: NA
DNA: TGTGCCAGCAGCTTAGGGGGCTCATCGCGTTCAGATACGCAGTATTTT
CDR3: CASSLGGSSRSDTQYF

V: TRBV7-9
D: NA
J: TRBJ2-7
size: few
DNA: TGTGCCAGCAGCTTCAACAGTGCCCCCCACGAGCAGTACTTC
CDR3: CASSFNSAPHEQYF

V: TRBV4-2
D: TRBD2
J: TRBJ2-5
size: few
DNA: TGTGCCAGCAGCCCCCTCGGAGCTAGCGGGGGGGAAGAGACCCAGTACTTC
CDR3: CASSPLGASGGEETQYF

V: TRBV27
D: TRBD1
J: TRBJ1-2
size: NA
DNA: TGTGCCAGCAGTTCCCACAGGGGGATAAACTATGGCTACACCTTC
CDR3: CASSSHRGINYGYTF

V: TRBV28
D: NA
J: TRBJ2-1
size: NA
DNA: TGTGCCAGCAGTTTGGGGGGGGCCCATGAGCAGTTCTTC
CDR3: CASSLGGAHEQFF

V: TRBV15
D: NA
J: TRBJ2-7
size: few
DNA: TGTGCCACCAGCAGAGTCCCGGGAACCTACGAGCAGTACTTC
CDR3: CATSRVPGTYEQYF

V: TRBV20-1
D: TRBD1
J: TRBJ2-7
size: NA
DNA: TGCAGTGCTAGCCCAGGGGGCCTTCAATACGAGCAGTACTTC
CDR3: CSASPGGLQYEQYF

V: TRBV13
D: TRBD1
J: TRBJ2-5
size: once
DNA: TGTGCCAGCAGCATAGGGACAGACTTCGGAGAGACCCAGTACTTC
CDR3: CASSIGTDFGETQYF

V: TRBV11-2
D: NA
J: TRBJ2-4
size: few
DNA: TGTGCCAGCAGCTTGGATCGGGGGTTAGCCAAAAACATTCAGTACTTC
CDR3: CASSLDRGLAKNIQYF

V: TRBV7-2
D: TRBD1
J: TRBJ2-1
size: NA
DNA: TGTGCCAGCAGCTTCGAACAGGGGGCCTACAATGAGCAGTTCTTC
CDR3: CASSFEQGAYNEQFF

V: TRBV5-1
D: NA
J: TRBJ2-1
size: few
DNA: TGCGCCAGCAGCACCCTAGCTTACAATGAGCAGTTCTTC
CDR3: CASSTLAYNEQFF

V: TRBV11-3
D: NA
J: TRBJ2-5
size: NA
DNA: TGTGCCAGCAGCTTGGGCGGGGACGGGGAGACCCAGTACTTC
CDR3: CASSLGGDGETQYF

V: TRBV4-1
D: NA
J: TRBJ2-1
size: NA
DNA: TGCGCCAGCAGCCAAGAACTGAGGGGGGGGGATGAGCAGTTCTTC
CDR3: CASSQELRGGDEQFF

V: TRBV20-1
D: TRBD1
J: TRBJ2-4
size: few
DNA: TGCAGTGCTAGAATGGTGGGACAGGGGGCCAAAAACATTCAGTACTTC
CDR3: CSARMVGQGAKNIQYF

V: TRBV6-5
D: TRBD1
J: TRBJ2-1
size: NA
DNA: TGTGCCAGCAGTTACTCCGGCACAGGGGGAAATGAGCAGTTCTTC
CDR3: CASSYSGTGGNEQFF

V: TRBV3-1
D: NA
J: TRBJ1-2
size: NA
DNA: TGTGCCAGCAGCCCGGATCTGGAGGGGATCATCCATGGCTACACCTTC
CDR3: CASSPDLEGIIHGYTF

V: TRBV18
D: TRBD2
J: TRBJ2-5
size: NA
DNA: TGTGCCAGCTCACCAAAGCGGGGGGCGTACCAAGAGACCCAGTACTTC
CDR3: CASSPKRGAYQETQYF

V: TRBV3-1
D: TRBD1
J: TRBJ1-6
size: few
DNA: TGTGCCAGCAGTGGGGACAGGGTAACACCCCTCCACTTT
CDR3: CASSGDRVTPLHF